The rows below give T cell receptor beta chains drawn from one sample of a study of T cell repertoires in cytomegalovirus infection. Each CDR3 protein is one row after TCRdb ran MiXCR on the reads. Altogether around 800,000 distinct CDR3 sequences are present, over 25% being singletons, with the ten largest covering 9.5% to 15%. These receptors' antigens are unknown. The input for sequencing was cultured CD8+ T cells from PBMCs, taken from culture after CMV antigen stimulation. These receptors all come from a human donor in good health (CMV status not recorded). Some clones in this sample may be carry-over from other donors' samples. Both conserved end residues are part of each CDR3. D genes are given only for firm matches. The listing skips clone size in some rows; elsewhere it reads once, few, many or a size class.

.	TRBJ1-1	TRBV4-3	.	CASSGRGINTEAFF	TGCGCCAGCAGCGGCCGGGGAATTAACACTGAAGCTTTCTTT
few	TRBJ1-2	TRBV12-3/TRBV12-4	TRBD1	CASSLILGQGINYGYTF	TGTGCCAGCAGTTTAATACTCGGACAGGGGATCAACTATGGCTACACCTTC
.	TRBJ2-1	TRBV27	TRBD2	CASSSLAGFYNEQFF	TGTGCCAGCAGTTCCCTAGCGGGGTTTTACAATGAGCAGTTCTTC
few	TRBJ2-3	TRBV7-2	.	CASSFMGRSTDTQYF	TGTGCCAGCAGCTTTATGGGACGGAGCACAGATACGCAGTATTTT
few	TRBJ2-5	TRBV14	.	CASRRLDQETQYF	TGTGCCAGCAGACGACTAGACCAAGAGACCCAGTACTTC
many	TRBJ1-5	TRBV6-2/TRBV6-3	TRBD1	CATRTGKDSNQPQHF	TGTGCCACCCGGACAGGGAAGGATAGCAATCAGCCCCAGCATTTT
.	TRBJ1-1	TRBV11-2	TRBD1	CASSLVGQGIEAFF	TGTGCCAGCAGCTTAGTGGGACAGGGTATTGAAGCTTTCTTT
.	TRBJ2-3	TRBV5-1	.	CASREGFSGVDTQYF	TGCGCCAGCAGGGAAGGCTTCTCTGGTGTAGATACGCAGTATTTT
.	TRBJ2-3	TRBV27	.	CASSFYGAVADTQYF	TGTGCCAGCAGTTTTTACGGGGCCGTGGCAGATACGCAGTATTTT
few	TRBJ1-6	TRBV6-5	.	CASSYSMTGGSPLHF	TGTGCCAGCAGTTACTCGATGACAGGAGGGTCACCCCTCCACTTT